What follows are 14 T cell receptor beta chains derived from one specimen sequenced in a study of early stage breast cancer tumors. TCRdb's copy holds only in-frame clones and misses some; the assay was immunoSEQ multiplex PCR. The sample has some 58,000 clones; around 80% are singletons. The specimen was blood. Every receptor here comes from a person aged 25-39 years with breast cancer.

This clone was picked up one time. The chain combines TRBV19 with TRBJ2-7, with 7 bases matching TRBD1. Losses at the gene ends were 1 base for V and 2 bases for J; bases not matched to a gene: 20. Germline loops: CDR1 LNHDA, CDR2 SQIVND (reference sequence). This CDR3 is 20 amino acids long. CDR3 protein: CASSIASTGPGQPWTYEQYF. Written as DNA, the CDR3 is TGTGCCAGTAGTATAGCCTCGACAGGGCCGGGCCAGCCGTGGACCTACGAGCAGTACTTC.

The gene calls are TRBV11-3 and TRBJ1-1, with 7 positions matching TRBD1. V was clipped by 4 bases and J by 1 base; unmatched bases: 3. CDR3 length: 14 amino acids. CDR1 SGHNT and CDR2 YENEEA come from the germline V gene. This CDR3 is CASSSRTGNTEAFF. CDR3 coding DNA: TGTGCCAGCAGCTCGAGGACAGGGAACACTGAAGCTTTCTTT.

This rearrangement joins TRBV7-2 to TRBJ1-1; D not certain. The CDR3 sequence is 14 residues long. V was shortened by 0 bases and J by 0 bases, with 5 bases between the two germline ends. CDR1 is SGHTA, CDR2 FQGNSA, per germline. The DNA of the CDR3 is TGTGCCAGCAGCTTAGCCGGGGTGAACACTGAAGCTTTCTTT. Translating it yields CASSLAGVNTEAFF.

This rearrangement joins TRBV13 to TRBJ2-1; no firm D call. Germline assignment: CDR1 PRHDT and CDR2 FYEKMQ (reference sequence). This CDR3 comprises 14 residues. Trimming took 5 bases from V and 0 from J, leaving 8 bases between them. As DNA, the CDR3 is TGTGCCAGCAGCCAGAGAAGCTCCTACAATGAGCAGTTCTTC. Encoded protein: CASSQRSSYNEQFF.

The chain uses TRBV10-1 and TRBJ2-7, with TRBD1 identical over 8 bases. The V gene end was trimmed by 3 bases and the J gene end by 2 bases; junction bases not matched to a gene: 9. The length of the CDR3 is 16 residues. Germline CDR1 WNHNN, CDR2 SYGVQD (reference sequence). In DNA, the CDR3 is TGCGCCAGCAGTGATCACGGGACAGGTAAAACCTACGAGCAGTACTTC. Residues: CASSDHGTGKTYEQYF.

The genes are TRBV4-2 and TRBJ2-3; 9 bases map to TRBD2. This CDR3 has 17 residues. Germline-derived CDR1 and CDR2 are LGHNA and YNFKEQ. The ends lost 0 bases at V and 2 bases at J; junction bases unmatched: 6. CDR3 in DNA: TGTGCCAGCAGCCAAGATATGGCTAGCGGGGTCACAGATACGCAGTATTTT. This encodes CASSQDMASGVTDTQYF.

The chain links TRBV7-2 to TRBJ2-1, with a tentative D call TRBD2 (5 bases). The germline V gene has CDR1 SGHTA and CDR2 FQGNSA. This CDR3 contains 15 residues. Trimming took 1 base from V and 1 from J, leaving 8 bases between them. CDR3 amino acids: CASSLDGVSYNEQFF. In nucleotides, the CDR3 is TGTGCCAGCAGCTTAGACGGGGTTTCCTACAATGAGCAGTTCTTC. Supplemented by reference TRBV7-2 and TRBJ2-1, the full variable domain reads GAGVSQSPSNKVTEKGKDVELRCDPISGHTALYWYRQSLGQGLEFLIYFQGNSAPDKSGLPSDRFSAERTGGSVSTLTIQRTQQEDSAVYLCASSLDGVSYNEQFFGPGTRLTVL.

The chain carries TRBV5-4 and TRBJ1-1, with D perhaps matching TRBD1 (5 bases). Germline V gives CDR1 SGHNT, CDR2 YYREEE (reference sequence). The CDR3 has 13 amino acids. Deletions cut 5 bases from V and 1 base from J, with 9 bases between. The CDR3, as DNA: TGTGCCAGCAGTCCCGGACAGAACACTGAAGCTTTCTTT. Its protein product is CASSPGQNTEAFF.

This clone was detected once. The V call is TRBV4-2, the J call TRBJ2-1; 7 positions match TRBD2. The V gene end was trimmed by 0 bases and the J gene end by 6 bases; junction bases not matched to a gene: 8. CDR1 and CDR2 (germline): LGHNA, YNFKEQ. This CDR3 is 16 amino acids long. The CDR3 loop is CASSQDAAGVLNEQFF. The CDR3 DNA reads TGTGCCAGCAGCCAAGATGCGGCGGGAGTACTCAATGAGCAGTTCTTC.

This clone was observed a handful of times. The J gene is TRBJ2-7, the V gene TRBV11-2; D not resolved. This CDR3 contains 13 residues. Looked up from germline, CDR1 is SGHAT and CDR2 is FQNNGV. Deletions cut 3 bases from V and 7 bases from J, with 13 bases between. This chain's CDR3 is CASSFTPPGEQYF. In DNA form, the CDR3 reads TGTGCCAGCAGCTTCACCCCTCCCGGGGAGCAGTACTTC. Combining the CDR3 with reference TRBV11-2 and TRBJ2-7 gives the whole variable domain EAGVAQSPRYKIIEKRQSVAFWCNPISGHATLYWYQQILGQGPKLLIQFQNNGVVDDSQLPKDRFSAERLKGVDSTLKIQPAKLEDSAVYLCASSFTPPGEQYFGPGTRLTVT.

The gene calls are TRBV29-1 and TRBJ2-1; D uncertain. The V gene's germline CDR1 is SQVTM and CDR2 ANQGSEA. The V and J ends lost 3 bases and 4 bases respectively, with 4 bases between them. This CDR3 has 11 amino acids. The CDR3 is CSVDTYNEQFF. The CDR3 DNA reads TGCAGCGTTGACACATACAATGAGCAGTTCTTC.

This chain connects TRBV7-3 to TRBJ2-5; D remains ambiguous. Germline V gene lookup returns CDR1 SGHTA and CDR2 FQGTGA. The length of the CDR3 is 14 residues. V was cut by 3 bases and J by 5 bases, with 13 bases left in between. CDR3 residues: CASSFRPGGETQYF. The DNA for the CDR3 is TGTGCCAGCAGCTTCAGACCCGGTGGGGAGACCCAGTACTTC. Using reference TRBV7-3 and TRBJ2-5 for the parts outside the CDR3, the full variable domain is GAGVSQTPSNKVTEKGKYVELRCDPISGHTALYWYRQSLGQGPEFLIYFQGTGAADDSGLPNDRFFAVRPEGSVSTLKIQRTERGDSAVYLCASSFRPGGETQYFGPGTRLLVL.

The chain carries TRBV7-6 and TRBJ2-7, with 7 bases that match TRBD1. CDR3 size: 14 residues. Germline V gives CDR1 SGHVS, CDR2 FNYEAQ. J gave up 2 bases and V 3 bases, and 4 bases lay outside the gene matches. The DNA of the CDR3 is TGTGCCAGCAGCTTGAGACAGGGCACCTACGAGCAGTACTTC. Translated, it gives CASSLRQGTYEQYF.

This chain links TRBV7-6 with TRBJ2-5; 8 bases agree with TRBD1. The CDR3 sequence is 15 residues long. Trimming cost V 5 bases and J 4 bases; bases outside gene matches: 9. Per germline, CDR1 SGHVS and CDR2 FNYEAQ. The CDR3 loop is CASSPYSGGGETQYF. CDR3 sequence (DNA): TGTGCCAGCAGCCCCTACTCAGGGGGCGGAGAGACCCAGTACTTC.